This entry features one TCR beta chain sequence. The junction departs from the called germline gene at one end, perhaps through a read error. The data derive from a study of tumor and adjacent non-tumor tissue in lung cancer. Three rounds of nested PCR, following a modified ARM-PCR protocol, produced the TCRbeta library. TCRdb itself ran the multiplex PCR reads through MiXCR, one entry per CDR3 protein. The repertoire holds about 200,000 distinct CDR3 sequences, with roughly 70% as singletons. Germline V gene sequence: CDR1 MNHEY, CDR2 SVGAGI. This CDR3 has 13 amino acids. No cell sorting was done before RNA was extracted from the tissue.

Sequencing used lung tumor tissue. This clonotype was sampled from a man between 60 and 70 years old with non-small cell lung cancer. This sequence joins TRBV6-5 and TRBJ1-1; D possibly corresponds to TRBD1 (5 bases). The CDR3 loop is CTSNWTGGTEAFF. CDR3 in DNA: TGTACCAGCAATTGGACCGGGGGCACTGAAGCTTTCTTT.